The sequence of this T cell receptor beta chain was determined in a study of T cells after yellow fever vaccination. In the study overall: Fractions containing few cells were prepared with SMART-Seq v4 Ultra Low Input. Findings of the study overall: Among primary-vaccination clones, most reappeared after the booster, at 96% for CD4 and 85% to 90% for CD8. There was a small share of clonotypes that showed up in both the CD4 and CD8 compartments.

This clonotype came up a few times. Its antigen is still unknown. The germline gives CDR1 KGHDR, CDR2 SFDVKD. V dropped 2 bases and J dropped 6 bases, with 9 bases sitting between them. The CDR3 sequence is 13 residues long. Making TCR cDNA involved 5'RACE template switching, which added UMIs and a universal primer site. One entry per CDR3 protein results from TCRdb running MiXCR on the 5' RACE reads. Among some 200,000 distinct CDR3 sequences listed, 9.5% to 12% were seen once. This sequence was found in a man aged 18 to 30 who received the YFV17D yellow fever vaccine. The source material was CD8+ T cells sorted from PBMCs, sampled 15 days after the yellow fever booster vaccination. This chain links TRBV24-1 with TRBJ1-1, with D unresolved. The CDR3 protein is CATSDSGGSEAFF. The DNA of the CDR3 is TGTGCCACCAGTGATTCTGGAGGCTCTGAAGCTTTCTTT.